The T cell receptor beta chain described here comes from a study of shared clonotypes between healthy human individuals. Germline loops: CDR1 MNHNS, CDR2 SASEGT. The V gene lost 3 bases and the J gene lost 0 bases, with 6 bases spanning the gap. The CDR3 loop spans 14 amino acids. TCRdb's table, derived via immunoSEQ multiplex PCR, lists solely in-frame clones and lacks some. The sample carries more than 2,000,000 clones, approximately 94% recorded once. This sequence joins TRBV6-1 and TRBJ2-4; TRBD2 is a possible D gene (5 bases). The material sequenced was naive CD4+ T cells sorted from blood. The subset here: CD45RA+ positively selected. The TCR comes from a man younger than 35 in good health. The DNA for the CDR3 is TGTGCCAGCAGTGAGAGGGTAGCCAAAAACATTCAGTACTTC. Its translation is CASSERVAKNIQYF.